A single TCR beta chain is shown here with its context. This sample is part of a study of blood T cell repertoires in COVID-19. TCRdb keeps only in-frame clones here, not all; method: immunoSEQ multiplex PCR. The data contain fewer than 350,000 clones, around 81% of them singletons. Trimming removed 0 bases from V and 0 bases from J, with 12 bases in between. CDR1 and CDR2 from the germline V gene are KGHSH and LQKENI. CDR3 length: 17 residues. The chain employs TRBV18 and TRBJ1-3; D is unclear. This clonotype was sampled from a woman aged 55 to 70 with active or convalescent COVID-19. The sequencing sample was made of peripheral blood. The CDR3 bases are TGTGCCAGCTCACCACCTGGCGGGGTCGACTCTGGAAACACCATATATTTT. It encodes CASSPPGGVDSGNTIYF.